Listed below are T cell receptor beta chains from one sample, sequenced in a study of cytomegalovirus exposure and HLA in healthy donors. Method: immunoSEQ multiplex PCR; TCRdb's copy keeps in-frame clones and lacks some. The sample has around 140,000 clones; 70% to 85% are singletons. Material for sequencing was PBMCs. The receptors derive from a man aged 35 to 55 in good health and CMV-seronegative. Both conserved end residues are part of each CDR3. Rows may omit the clone size; those that give it use once, few, many or a size class.

clone size	V gene	CDR3 protein
NA	TRBV30	CAWTPGLAITDTQYF
NA	TRBV11-2	CASSSAGSFYNEQFF
few	TRBV11-2	CASSSDRGGSSPLHF
NA	TRBV27	CASSRYSSSYNEQFF
once	TRBV28	CASSRDRGLTDTQYF
NA	TRBV5-1	CASSLGSPSEQETQYF
NA	TRBV4-1	CASSQDSGSNQPQHF
NA	TRBV29-1	CSVEGDRGYGYTF
NA	TRBV10-3	CAIREGGDMNQPQHF
NA	TRBV27	CASRGGWPLDSPLHF
NA	TRBV6-1	CASRKQGSTGELFF
NA	TRBV11-1	CASSLLLAGSTDTQYF
NA	TRBV5-1	CASSQGQGRDTQYF
once	TRBV6-5	CASSYTPGQGAYEQYF
NA	TRBV4-2	CASSQEERAGVAGELFF
NA	TRBV5-1	CASSLPDKSSGNTIYF
few	TRBV27	CASIEYGTGNGNEQFF
NA	TRBV11-1	CASSPAGLANSPLHF
NA	TRBV11-2	CASSSPMGQGSYEQYF
NA	TRBV11-2	CASSPRGPPHGETQYF
NA	TRBV15	CATSSPVEAGANVLTF
NA	TRBV7-3	CASSPHGGFYEQYF
once	TRBV7-9	CASRSTSGSSPYNEQFF
NA	TRBV4-2	CASSQEGQGETQYF
NA	TRBV2	CASRATGSPLHF
NA	TRBV6-4	CASSEGTSGYNEQFF
NA	TRBV4-3	CASSQAGGGTGELFF
few	TRBV6-1	CASSELRGRGIIGEKLFF
NA	TRBV18	CASSPQPGSGNTIYF
NA	TRBV28	CASSLQVKGTYNSPLHF
NA	TRBV28	CANSSHRDPRFHQPQHF
NA	TRBV4-3	CASSQEGWTLAGGPNTGELFF
NA	TRBV30	CAWSLKQGTLSNYGYTF
NA	TRBV7-9	CASSFRGHEQYF
NA	TRBV14	CASSQDPGGGRDTQYF
few	TRBV30	CAWSVGGNSPLHF
NA	TRBV11-2	CASSFPADSYEQYF
NA	TRBV5-1	CASSFQAERTDTQYF
NA	TRBV6-6	CASTGTGSNQPQHF
NA	TRBV29-1	CSTRQGASDTQYF
NA	TRBV5-1	CASSLAPSGRRETQYF
NA	TRBV14	CASSQTGTGQYEQYF
NA	TRBV11-2	CASSLALLDNQGYTF
NA	TRBV2	CASSEPGTSGKNIQYF